The 7 T cell receptor beta chains reported below all come from one sample, sequenced in a study of response to subunit inactivated influenza vaccine. A single record per CDR3 protein comes from TCRdb applying MiXCR to the RT-PCR reads. Of approximately 730,000 distinct CDR3 sequences listed, over 11% are singletons. The specimen comprised PBMCs from blood, sampled 14 to 15 days before vaccination. The receptors originated from a man in his forties or fifties who received an inactivated influenza vaccine.

This clonotype was seen a handful of times. The J gene is TRBJ2-7, the V gene TRBV4-3, with a weak D call TRBD1 (6 bases). The CDR3 extends over 15 amino acids. V was pared by 5 bases and J by 0 bases, with 14 bases between. Germline V gene sequence: CDR1 LGHNA, CDR2 YSLEER. CDR3 sequence reads: CASSKQRGFSYEQYF. The DNA of the CDR3 is TGCGCCAGCAGCAAGCAGAGGGGGTTCTCCTACGAGCAGTACTTC.

The genes are TRBV19 and TRBJ2-6; D uncertain. Trimming took 5 bases from V and 0 from J, leaving 8 bases between them. There are 15 residues in the CDR3. The V gene's germline CDR1 is LNHDA and CDR2 SQIVND (reference sequence). The CDR3 DNA reads as TGTGCCAGTAGTCCCTGGATCTCTGGGGCCAACGTCCTGACTTTC. It is translated as CASSPWISGANVLTF.

The V and J genes are TRBV12-3 or TRBV12-4 and TRBJ1-4, with TRBD1 matching over 8 bases. The ends lost 6 bases at V and 6 bases at J; junction bases unmatched: 9. The length of the CDR3 is 15 residues. The DNA of the CDR3 is TGTGCCAGCAGCACGGACAGGGATGACGATGAAAAACTGTTTTTT. This translates into CASSTDRDDDEKLFF.

This clonotype was counted a single time. V usage is TRBV19 and J usage is TRBJ2-5; D is possibly TRBD1 (6 bases). Germline assignment: CDR1 LNHDA and CDR2 SQIVND (reference sequence). V was shortened by 6 bases and J by 4 bases, with 15 bases between the two germline ends. The CDR3 is 14 amino acids. Written as DNA, the CDR3 is TGTGCCAGTAGCACCACTCGAGGGGGAGAGACCCAGTACTTC. Translated: CASSTTRGGETQYF.

This clonotype occurred a few times. The rearrangement links TRBV5-1 to TRBJ2-7; D is possibly TRBD1 (5 bases). Trimming cost V 7 bases and J 3 bases, with 17 bases left between them. The CDR3 is 14 amino acids. Per the germline V gene, CDR1 is SGHRS and CDR2 is YFSETQ. The CDR3 reads CASGPDGHRYEQYF. The CDR3 DNA follows: TGCGCCAGCGGGCCCGACGGACACCGCTACGAGCAGTACTTC.

This clonotype appeared a few times. The chain combines TRBV27 with TRBJ2-2; 11 nucleotides line up with TRBD2. The germline gives CDR1 MNHEY, CDR2 SMNVEV (reference sequence). This CDR3 contains 19 residues. The V and J ends lost 1 base and 0 bases, in that order; junction bases with no gene match: 7. For the CDR3, the DNA is TGTGCCAGCAGTTTATTGGTAGCGGGGGGGTTCCCGAACACCGGGGAGCTGTTTTTT. It encodes CASSLLVAGGFPNTGELFF.

The table lists this clonotype with many counts. The chain couples TRBV6-5 to TRBJ2-5; 10 positions agree with TRBD1. CDR1 MNHEY and CDR2 SVGAGI come from the germline V gene. V lost 3 bases to trimming and J lost 4 bases; unmatched junction nucleotides: 5. The CDR3 consists of 15 residues. CDR3 region: CASSYPGTGVETQYF. In DNA, the CDR3 is TGTGCCAGCAGTTATCCCGGGACAGGGGTAGAGACCCAGTACTTC.